One and the same sample provided the 22 T cell receptor beta chains below, sequenced in a study of CD8+CD57+ T cells in acquired aplastic anemia. Only patients with CD8+CD57+ cell expansion on flow cytometry were chosen for sequencing. Both TCR beta VDJ combination and CDR3 sequence profiling were carried out. Genomic DNA was the template for this profiling. TCRdb used MiXCR to reprocess the reads, holding one entry per CDR3 protein. The sample contains 450,000 to 550,000 distinct CDR3 sequences, approximately 33% of which appear only once. The sequenced material came from sorted CD4+, CD8+, or CD8+CD57+ T cells (not recorded which) from PBMCs. All receptors come from a human donor with aplastic anemia.

Details on this clonotype: One base away lies a much larger clone, so this may be a sequencing read error. No conserved phenylalanine or tryptophan is present at the end of the CDR3, so a read error is the likely explanation. The V and J genes are TRBV14 and TRBJ1-2; TRBD1 matches 7 bases. CDR3 length: 16 residues. Germline V gene sequence: CDR1 SGHDN, CDR2 FVKESK. V lost 1 base, J lost 3 bases, and 8 bases stayed unmatched. CDR3 DNA: TGTGCCAGCAGCCAAGGCCGACAGGGCAGGGACTATGGCTACACCCTC. Its translation: CASSQGRQGRDYGYTL.

The chain recombines TRBV20-1 with TRBJ2-5; 9 bases agree with TRBD2. The V gene's germline CDR1 is DFQATT and CDR2 SNEGSKA (reference sequence). The ends lost 8 bases at V and 4 bases at J; junction bases unmatched: 11. There are 14 residues in the CDR3. CDR3 in amino acids: CSKKTSGPLETQYF. The CDR3 nucleotides are TGCAGTAAGAAGACTAGCGGACCGTTAGAGACCCAGTACTTC.

In this sample, this clonotype turned up many times. The CDR3 sequence: CASSPTGNTGELFF. The CDR3 bases are TGTGCCAGCAGTCCGACAGGGAACACCGGGGAGCTGTTTTTT. V is TRBV2 and J is TRBJ2-2, with a tentative D call TRBD1 (6 bases). The V end was cut by 5 bases, the J end by 1 base, with 8 bases between. The CDR3 has 14 residues. From germline, CDR1 is SNHLY and CDR2 FYNNEI.

The chain recombines TRBV10-3 with TRBJ1-1; 8 bases align to TRBD1. The CDR3 contains 14 residues. Per the germline V gene, CDR1 is ENHRY and CDR2 is SYGVKD. After removal of 5 bases from V and 3 bases from J, the junction contained 5 bases not matched to a gene. The CDR3 is CAISPTGVDTEAFF. For the CDR3, the DNA is TGTGCCATCAGTCCGACAGGGGTGGACACTGAAGCTTTCTTT.

To note about this clonotype: This may come from a read error, since a much larger clone is one base off. The rearrangement uses TRBV13 and TRBJ2-7; D uncertain. V dropped 0 bases and J dropped 2 bases, with 5 bases sitting between them. CDR1 and CDR2 from the germline V gene are PRHDT and FYEKMQ (reference sequence). The CDR3 loop spans 13 amino acids. As DNA, the CDR3 is TGTGCCAGCAGCTTAGGCTTCCCCTACGAGCAGTACTTC. Amino acid sequence: CASSLGFPYEQYF.

With regard to this clonotype: Since the CDR3 does not end with the conserved phenylalanine or tryptophan, this likely comes from a read error. It is unclear where the CDR3 begins or ends on the DNA, so no DNA is shown, and the CDR3 is as TCRdb lists it. The chain has TRBV24-1 and TRBJ2-7; the table's D call TRBD1 went unverified against the DNA. The CDR3 is made up of 10 amino acids, end residues included. Per the germline V gene, CDR1 is KGHDR and CDR2 is SFDVKD. The CDR3 reads CATSERDGRP.

The chain has TRBV2 and TRBJ1-5, with D unresolved. CDR1 is SNHLY, CDR2 FYNNEI, per germline. The V end lost 5 bases, the J end lost 5 bases, and 16 bases lay between the germline ends. This CDR3 comprises 15 residues. CDR3: CASSLSAGPYQPQHF. CDR3 bases: TGTGCCAGCAGTTTATCTGCCGGACCCTATCAGCCCCAGCATTTT.

This clonotype was counted a few times. This chain joins TRBV12-3 or TRBV12-4 and TRBJ2-5; D gene uncertain. The V end lost 3 bases, the J end lost 4 bases, and 12 bases lay between the germline ends. This CDR3 spans 14 amino acids. CDR3 loop: CASSFQSGAETQYF. In nucleotides, the CDR3 is TGTGCCAGCAGTTTTCAATCCGGAGCAGAGACCCAGTACTTC.

The J gene is TRBJ2-1, the V gene TRBV6-9; weak D call: TRBD1 (5 bases). The CDR3 is made up of 15 amino acids. Germline assignment: CDR1 MNHGY and CDR2 SVAAGI. Trimming removed 2 bases at V and 6 bases at J, with 14 bases between. The CDR3 DNA is TGTGCCAGCAGTTATAGGGGCCGTATGGCCAATGAGCAGTTCTTC. It is translated as CASSYRGRMANEQFF.

Many counts were recorded for this clonotype. This may stem from a read error, because a much larger clone lies one nucleotide away. The chain carries TRBV2 and TRBJ1-2; 7 bases map to TRBD1. The CDR3 covers 12 residues. Germline values: CDR1 SNHLY, CDR2 FYNNEI. This chain's CDR3 is CASTRTGVGYAF. CDR3 DNA: TGTGCCAGCACCAGGACAGGAGTTGGCTACGCCTTC.

V and J are TRBV5-6 and TRBJ2-7, with 12 bases identical to TRBD2. J was trimmed by 6 bases and V by 8 bases; bases with no gene match: 9. This CDR3 contains 14 residues. The germline V gene encodes CDR1 SGHDT and CDR2 YYEEEE. The CDR3, as DNA: TGTGCCAGTGAGACTAGCGGGGGTATTCCCGAGCAGTACTTC. Translation gives CASETSGGIPEQYF.

This clonotype was seen repeatedly, ten times or more. The chain is built from TRBV9 and TRBJ1-3, with D tentatively TRBD1 (5 bases). This CDR3 has 15 amino acids. Germline V lookup: CDR1 SGDLS, CDR2 YYNGEE. V lost 4 bases and J lost 4, with 15 bases in between. CDR3 region: CASSPSTVSGNTIYF. The CDR3 DNA follows: TGTGCCAGCAGCCCTTCGACAGTTTCCGGAAACACCATATATTTT.

In the case of this clonotype: A clone one base away is much larger, so this may be a read error. V and J are TRBV5-1 and TRBJ2-7; 8 bases map to TRBD2. Germline-derived CDR1 and CDR2 are SGHRS and YFSETQ. J was trimmed by 7 bases and V by 0 bases; bases with no gene match: 6. The CDR3 spans 14 residues. The CDR3 nucleotides read TGCGCCAGCAGCTTGGAGCTGACTAGCGCAGAGCAGTACTTC. Translated: CASSLELTSAEQYF.

As DNA, the CDR3 is TGTGCCAGCAGCCAAAGAACGAGGGGGTTAGCCCTTGAGAACACTGAAGCTTTCTTT. Protein: CASSQRTRGLALENTEAFF. The chain links TRBV14 to TRBJ1-1; D is possibly TRBD1 (6 bases). The V end was cut by 2 bases, the J end by 1 base, with 23 bases between. Germline V gene data show CDR1 as SGHDN and CDR2 as FVKESK. The CDR3 sequence is 19 residues long.

This clonotype showed up just once. This CDR3 is missing its conserved last phenylalanine or tryptophan, likely due to a read error. The chain recombines TRBV12-3 or TRBV12-4 with TRBJ1-1; D not certain. Trimming took off 5 bases at V and 3 bases at J, with 7 bases between the two ends. This CDR3 contains 12 residues. The CDR3 reads CASSRDDTEAFL. In DNA, the CDR3 is TGTGCCAGCAGTCGAGATGACACTGAAGCTTTCCTT.

This clonotype has just a few counts. The chain recombines TRBV20-1 with TRBJ2-2, with TRBD2 identical over 10 bases. The V gene's germline CDR1 is DFQATT and CDR2 SNEGSKA (reference sequence). This CDR3 comprises 16 residues. The ends lost 5 bases at V and 4 bases at J; junction bases unmatched: 10. The CDR3 is CSARASSGGSTGELFF. The CDR3 DNA sequence: TGCAGTGCTCGCGCCTCTAGCGGGGGAAGCACCGGGGAGCTGTTTTTT.

The table lists this clonotype with many counts. The rearrangement joins TRBV25-1 to TRBJ2-1; 8 bases map to TRBD2. The CDR3 contains 14 residues. CDR1 is MGHDK and CDR2 is SYGVNS in the germline V gene. V shed 7 bases and J 3 bases; nucleotides not matched to a gene: 5. The CDR3 DNA is TGTGCCAGCACCACGGGGGGGCGCTACAATGAGCAGTTCTTC. Translating gives CASTTGGRYNEQFF.

Many counts were recorded for this clonotype. The J gene is TRBJ2-2, the V gene TRBV15; D not certain. Germline CDR1 and CDR2: LNHNV and YYDKDF (reference sequence). The CDR3 has 13 amino acids. Trimming removed 2 bases at V and 7 bases at J, with 8 bases between. CDR3 DNA: TGTGCCACCAGCAGAAAAGCGAACGGGGAGCTGTTTTTT. This encodes CATSRKANGELFF. Looking up the rest from reference TRBV15 and TRBJ2-2 gives the full variable domain: DAMVIQNPRYQVTQFGKPVTLSCSQTLNHNVMYWYQQKSSQAPKLLFHYYDKDFNNEADTPDNFQSRRPNTSFCFLDIRSPGLGDTAMYLCATSRKANGELFFGEGSRLTVL.

This clonotype was counted ten times or more. The J gene is TRBJ2-1, the V gene TRBV10-3, with D possibly TRBD1 on 6 matching bases. V dropped 3 bases and J dropped 6 bases, with 18 bases sitting between them. CDR3 size: 16 residues. CDR1 is ENHRY, CDR2 SYGVKD, per germline. CDR3 region: CAISDPRTESFNEQFF. The DNA for the CDR3 is TGTGCCATCAGTGACCCCCGGACAGAGAGTTTCAATGAGCAGTTCTTC.

This rearrangement joins TRBV25-1 to TRBJ1-5; a possible D gene is TRBD1 (5 bases). Trimming cost V 5 bases and J 10 bases, with 21 bases left between them. Germline lookup yields CDR1 MGHDK and CDR2 SYGVNS. The CDR3 spans 15 residues. CDR3 coding DNA: TGTGCCAGCAGTCCCTCGGGGACTTACGAACATCCCCAGCATTTT. The encoded protein is CASSPSGTYEHPQHF.

The chain combines TRBV25-1 with TRBJ2-2; 8 bases are shared with TRBD1. The junction had 13 bases not matched to a gene; V was cut back by 8 bases and J by 5 bases. CDR3 size: 16 residues. Germline CDR1 and CDR2: MGHDK and SYGVNS. CDR3 in DNA: TGTGCCAGCGCCACAAGTGGACAGGGTTGGACCGGGGAGCTGTTTTTT. This sequence encodes CASATSGQGWTGELFF.

Comment on this clonotype: This clone may be a read error of a much larger clone one base away. No DNA is shown, since the ends of the CDR3 on it are uncertain; the CDR3 is the one TCRdb lists. J is TRBJ1-3 and V is TRBV20-1. Germline V gene lookup returns CDR1 DFQATT and CDR2 SNEGSKA (reference sequence). The CDR3 region is 13 residues in length, termini included. The chain's CDR3 is CSARVASGNTMYF.